This T cell receptor (beta chain) was identified in a study of blood T cell repertoires in COVID-19. Clones were read by immunoSEQ multiplex PCR, and TCRdb kept only the in-frame ones, dropping some. The sample carries 250,000 to 350,000 clones, more than 85% recorded once. CDR1 is SGHRS, CDR2 YFSETQ, per germline. This CDR3 contains 15 residues. Trimming left V 0 bases short and J 1 base short, with 10 bases between. The origin of this receptor is a man younger than 40 with acute or convalescent COVID-19. The chain links TRBV5-1 to TRBJ1-1; no definite D call. The material sequenced was peripheral blood. The CDR3 sequence is CASSLVDGPNTEAFF. The CDR3, as DNA: TGCGCCAGCAGCTTGGTCGATGGCCCGAACACTGAAGCTTTCTTT.